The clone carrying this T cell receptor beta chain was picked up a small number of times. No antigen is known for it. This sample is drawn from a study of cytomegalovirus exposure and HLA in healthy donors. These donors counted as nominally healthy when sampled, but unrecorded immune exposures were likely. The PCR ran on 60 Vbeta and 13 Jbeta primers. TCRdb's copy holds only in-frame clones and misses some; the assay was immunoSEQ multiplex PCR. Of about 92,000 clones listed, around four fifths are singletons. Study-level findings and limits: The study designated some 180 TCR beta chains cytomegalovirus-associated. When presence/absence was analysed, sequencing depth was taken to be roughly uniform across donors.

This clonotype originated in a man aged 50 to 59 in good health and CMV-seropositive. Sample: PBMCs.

The CDR3 region has the DNA TGTGCCAGCAGTGACGGAGGGCCGGGGGAGACCCAGTACTTC. It is translated as CASSDGGPGETQYF. V is TRBV2 and J is TRBJ2-5; D is possibly TRBD2 (6 bases). The CDR3 contains 14 residues. CDR1 and CDR2 from the germline V gene are SNHLY and FYNNEI. Trimming cost V 3 bases and J 5 bases, with 13 bases left between them.